This entry concerns a single TCR beta chain. The sample originates from a study of T cell changes during pregnancy in multiple sclerosis. Only in-frame clones appear in the TCRdb table, and some are missing; sequencing was by immunoSEQ multiplex PCR. The sample gives tens of thousands of clones, approximately 91% of which show up once; 4.5% is in the top ten. The CDR3 is 15 residues long. Germline V CDR1 and CDR2: LNHDA, SQIVND (reference sequence). J gave up 5 bases and V 6 bases, and 8 bases lay outside the gene matches. This TCR derives from a female donor in good health, enrolled as a control in a pregnancy study. The chain links TRBV19 to TRBJ2-3; TRBD1 aligns across 10 bases. The specimen was peripheral blood, collected in the second trimester of pregnancy. CDR3 DNA sequence: TGTGCCAGTAGCCGGGACAGGGGAGAAGGAGATACGCAGTATTTT. This sequence encodes CASSRDRGEGDTQYF.